Following are 20 T cell receptor beta chains from one sample sequenced in a study of glioma-infiltrating T cells after dendritic cell vaccination. Profiled with immunoSEQ multiplex PCR; TCRdb holds only in-frame clones, not every one. The profile shows roughly 100,000 clones, 75% to 85% of them singletons. The sequencing used blood, collected before dendritic cell vaccination. The origin of the receptors is a human donor with glioblastoma.

Many counts were recorded for this clone. This chain joins TRBV7-9 and TRBJ1-4; D is perhaps TRBD1 (6 bases). From germline, CDR1 is SEHNR and CDR2 FQNEAQ (reference sequence). This CDR3 is 16 amino acids long. Trimming pared 4 bases from V and 10 bases from J, leaving 22 bases between. The CDR3: CASSYHQGSRGAKLFF. The DNA of the CDR3 is TGTGCCAGCAGCTACCACCAAGGCTCCAGGGGAGCAAAACTGTTTTTT. The full variable domain, in which reference TRBV7-9 and TRBJ1-4 provide the parts outside the CDR3, is DTGVSQNPRHKITKRGQNVTFRCDPISEHNRLYWYRQTLGQGPEFLTYFQNEAQLEKSRLLSDRFSAERPKGSFSTLEIQRTEQGDSAMYLCASSYHQGSRGAKLFFGSGTQLSVL.

V usage is TRBV10-3 and J usage is TRBJ2-3; 7 bases match TRBD2. Germline-derived CDR1 and CDR2 are ENHRY and SYGVKD. The CDR3 is 16 amino acids. J lost 2 bases, V lost 6 bases, and 11 bases had no gene match. This CDR3 is CAIREGPGGNTDTQYF. DNA of the CDR3: TGTGCCATCAGGGAGGGCCCCGGGGGGAACACAGATACGCAGTATTTT.

This chain joins TRBV6-5 and TRBJ2-6; the D is unclear. The ends were cut back, 8 bases at V and 3 bases at J, with 11 bases in the middle. This CDR3 comprises 14 residues. CDR1 and CDR2 (germline): MNHEY, SVGAGI. CDR3 sequence (DNA): TGTGCCAGCGATCAGGCTTTTGGGGCCAACGTCCTGACTTTC. Translating it yields CASDQAFGANVLTF.

This chain links TRBV6-1 with TRBJ1-6, with 8 bases that match TRBD1. Trimming cost V 10 bases and J 9 bases; bases outside gene matches: 8. This CDR3 comprises 13 residues. Germline lookup yields CDR1 MNHNS and CDR2 SASEGT. The chain's CDR3 is CATYQGAGSPLHF. DNA of the CDR3: TGTGCCACCTACCAGGGGGCCGGTTCACCCCTCCACTTT.

In this sample, this clone turned up a few times. This sequence joins TRBV27 and TRBJ2-7; D possibly corresponds to TRBD1 (6 bases). The germline V gene encodes CDR1 MNHEY and CDR2 SMNVEV (reference sequence). Between the trimmed V and J ends, which lost 6 bases and 3 bases, there was a span of 12 bases. The CDR3 consists of 13 residues. CDR3 sequence: CASRNRASYEQYF. The CDR3 DNA reads TGTGCCAGCAGGAACAGGGCTAGCTACGAGCAGTACTTC.

The chain has TRBV2 and TRBJ2-2, with 8 bases aligning to TRBD2. The CDR3 contains 14 residues. The V segment lost 7 bases and the J segment 5 bases; nucleotides outside the gene matches: 6. Germline values: CDR1 SNHLY, CDR2 FYNNEI. The CDR3: CASKGLALTGELFF. DNA for the CDR3: TGTGCCAGCAAAGGACTAGCCCTGACCGGGGAGCTGTTTTTT.

In its sample, this clone was seen a few times. The CDR3: CASSPWTTTGELFF. In DNA, the CDR3 is TGTGCCAGTAGTCCCTGGACTACCACCGGGGAGCTGTTTTTT. The chain couples TRBV19 to TRBJ2-2; a possible D gene is TRBD2 (6 bases). In germline, CDR1 is LNHDA, CDR2 SQIVND (reference sequence). The CDR3 runs to 14 residues. V lost 5 bases and J 4 bases, leaving 11 bases between the germline ends.

The chain links TRBV6-6 to TRBJ2-2; 12 bases are a match to TRBD2. This CDR3 has 16 amino acids. The trim removed 6 bases at V and 7 bases at J, leaving 9 bases unmatched. Germline-derived CDR1 and CDR2 are MNHNY and SVGAGI (reference sequence). CDR3: CASRRTSGADGGELFF. CDR3 sequence (DNA): TGTGCCAGCAGGCGGACTAGCGGGGCTGACGGCGGGGAGCTGTTTTTT.

This chain joins TRBV7-2 and TRBJ2-3; TRBD2 aligns across 7 bases. The CDR3 spans 15 residues. Germline V gene sequence: CDR1 SGHTA, CDR2 FQGNSA. Trimming at V came to 4 bases and at J to 0 bases, leaving 4 bases not matched to a gene. The DNA for the CDR3 is TGTGCCAGCAGCTCGGGACTACGTAGCACAGATACGCAGTATTTT. This gives the protein CASSSGLRSTDTQYF.

The chain combines TRBV6-5 with TRBJ2-7; TRBD1 matches 7 bases. The CDR3 spans 12 residues. Germline V gene data show CDR1 as MNHEY and CDR2 as SVGAGI. V was pared by 6 bases and J by 1 base, with 0 bases of the junction left unmatched. For the CDR3, the DNA is TGTGCCAGCAGGGACAGGTCCTACGAGCAGTACTTC. Protein sequence: CASRDRSYEQYF.

V usage is TRBV6-5 and J usage is TRBJ1-1, with no clear D. Trimming removed 0 bases from V and 4 bases from J, with 9 bases in between. Germline assignment: CDR1 MNHEY and CDR2 SVGAGI. The CDR3 has 14 residues. CDR3 amino acids: CASSYSITVTEAFF. CDR3 sequence (DNA): TGTGCCAGCAGTTACTCGATTACGGTCACTGAAGCTTTCTTT.

This chain uses TRBV7-3 with TRBJ2-3, with 9 bases aligning to TRBD1. CDR3 length: 16 amino acids. CDR1 and CDR2 from the germline V gene are SGHTA and FQGTGA. V was clipped by 4 bases and J by 11 bases; unmatched bases: 16. CDR3 in amino acids: CASSSRTGAHYGMQYF. DNA of the CDR3: TGTGCCAGCAGCTCCCGGACAGGGGCGCATTATGGGATGCAGTATTTT.

This clone was recorded a few times. The J gene is TRBJ1-5, the V gene TRBV28; 7 bases map to TRBD1. The V gene's germline CDR1 is MDHEN and CDR2 SYDVKM. The V gene end was trimmed by 5 bases and the J gene end by 4 bases; junction bases not matched to a gene: 8. CDR3 length: 15 amino acids. The CDR3 is CASSKIGQVNQPQHF. The CDR3 DNA reads TGTGCCAGCAGTAAAATCGGACAGGTGAATCAGCCCCAGCATTTT.

The chain carries TRBV30 and TRBJ2-7; possible D gene TRBD1, 6 bases. V lost 2 bases, J lost 3 bases, and 14 bases lay in between. The V gene's germline CDR1 is GTSNPN and CDR2 SVGIG (reference sequence). CDR3 size: 14 residues. The CDR3 DNA reads TGTGCCTGGAGTCAGGGGCCCTCAAACTACGAGCAGTACTTC. Residues: CAWSQGPSNYEQYF.

This clone has just one count. This chain uses TRBV4-2 with TRBJ1-1; TRBD1 matches at 7 bases. Trimming removed 0 bases from V and 7 bases from J; junction bases left unmatched: 11. CDR3 length equals 16 residues. Germline CDR1 and CDR2: LGHNA and YNFKEQ. CDR3 DNA sequence: TGTGCCAGCAGCCAAGACAATACAGGGGATAAAGGTGAAGCTTTCTTT. Its translation: CASSQDNTGDKGEAFF.

Only one count was recorded for this clone. The rearrangement joins TRBV7-9 to TRBJ2-7; TRBD1 aligns across 9 bases. The CDR3 consists of 14 residues. CDR1 and CDR2 from the germline V gene are SEHNR and FQNEAQ (reference sequence). Trimming took 4 bases from V and 6 from J; bases not matched to a gene: 7. Here the CDR3 DNA reads TGTGCCAGCAGCTCGGGACAGGGAAGAGGCGAGCAGTACTTC. The encoded protein is CASSSGQGRGEQYF.

This clone was seen only once. This sequence joins TRBV6-5 and TRBJ1-2; 7 bases agree with TRBD1. CDR1 is MNHEY, CDR2 SVGAGI, per germline. The CDR3 is 10 residues long. J was trimmed by 8 bases and V by 10 bases; bases with no gene match: 4. The CDR3 coding sequence is TGTGCCATCAGGGACAGCGGCTACACCTTC. Translating gives CAIRDSGYTF.

The rearrangement uses TRBV9 and TRBJ1-2, with D perhaps matching TRBD1 (6 bases). From germline, CDR1 is SGDLS and CDR2 YYNGEE. Trimming stripped 5 bases from V and 4 bases from J, with 15 bases between. The CDR3 spans 14 residues. The CDR3 loop reads CASRDHSRGYGYTF. The CDR3 DNA reads TGTGCCAGCAGGGATCATAGCAGGGGCTATGGCTACACCTTC.

The J gene is TRBJ1-1, the V gene TRBV30, with 10 bases aligning to TRBD1. V shed 7 bases, J shed 5 bases, and the junction held 13 bases outside the gene matches. The CDR3 consists of 15 residues. CDR1 and CDR2 from the germline V gene are GTSNPN and SVGIG (reference sequence). CDR3 residues: CALTDRGSPKTEAFF. In DNA form, the CDR3 reads TGTGCCTTGACGGACAGGGGGTCTCCCAAGACTGAAGCTTTCTTT. Complete variable domain (other parts from reference TRBV30 and TRBJ1-1): SQTIHQWPATLVQPVGSPLSLECTVEGTSNPNLYWYRQAAGRGLQLLFYSVGIGQISSEVPQNLSASRPQDRQFILSSKKLLLSDSGFYLCALTDRGSPKTEAFFGQGTRLTVV.

The rearrangement uses TRBV5-1 and TRBJ1-5, with 9 bases lining up with TRBD1. After removal of 4 bases from V and 5 bases from J, the junction contained 4 bases not matched to a gene. This CDR3 has 14 amino acids. Per the germline V gene, CDR1 is SGHRS and CDR2 is YFSETQ. This CDR3 reads CASSPGQGYQPQHF. The CDR3 nucleotides read TGCGCCAGCAGCCCCGGACAGGGGTATCAGCCCCAGCATTTT. Using reference TRBV5-1 and TRBJ1-5 for the parts outside the CDR3, the full variable domain is KAGVTQTPRYLIKTRGQQVTLSCSPISGHRSVSWYQQTPGQGLQFLFEYFSETQRNKGNFPGRFSGRQFSNSRSEMNVSTLELGDSALYLCASSPGQGYQPQHFGDGTRLSIL.